Reported below is one T cell receptor beta chain. The antigen remains unidentified. The CDR3 length is 11 residues. The germline V gene encodes CDR1 MNHNY and CDR2 SVGAGI (reference sequence). Trimming left V 6 bases short and J 7 bases short, with 7 bases between. Method: immunoSEQ multiplex PCR; TCRdb's copy keeps in-frame clones and lacks some. There are around 2,000,000 clones in the sample; roughly 95% occur only once, and 0.13% lies in the top ten. The data are from a study of shared clonotypes between healthy human individuals. About the research overall: Each donor's CD8 memory used one plate, CD8 naive two, each CD4 subset three.

Findings and limits, study-wide: Despite large depth, sorted-subset datasets appeared incompletely sequenced.

The chain recombines TRBV6-6 with TRBJ2-1; D may be TRBD2 (6 bases). Sequences were obtained from naive CD4+ T cells sorted from blood. Subset of the sample: CD45RA+ positively selected. This clonotype was sampled from a man in his late teens or twenties in good health. This CDR3 reads CASREGNEQFF. The CDR3 nucleotides are TGTGCCAGCAGGGAGGGGAATGAGCAGTTCTTC.